This TCR beta chain was observed in a study of control samples from healthy donors and cancer patients. Assay used: immunoSEQ multiplex PCR; TCRdb lists only in-frame clones, some missing. The sample includes 140,000 to 150,000 clones, more than 85% of them seen just once. This TCR was recovered from a man aged 30 to 45 in good health. Specimen: blood.

CDR3 in DNA: TGTGCCACCAGCCTGGGCAATCAGCCCCAGCATTTT. This translates into CATSLGNQPQHF. The chain uses TRBV15 and TRBJ1-5; D gene uncertain. The germline gives CDR1 LNHNV, CDR2 YYDKDF (reference sequence). The V end lost 5 bases, the J end lost 2 bases, and 4 bases lay between the germline ends. This CDR3 spans 12 amino acids.